This T cell receptor beta chain was sequenced in a study of control samples from healthy donors and cancer patients. Unmatched junction bases numbered 3, after V lost 1 base and J lost 4 bases. Germline CDR1 and CDR2: MNHEY and SVGEGT. CDR3 length equals 15 residues. Repertoires were generated with immunoSEQ multiplex PCR, while TCRdb's copy carries only in-frame clones and drops some. The sample holds fewer than 120,000 clones, 88% seen once. This sequence originates from a woman aged 60-70 years with lung cancer. Sequenced sample: PBMCs. The chain combines TRBV6-2 or TRBV6-3 with TRBJ1-5; 8 nucleotides line up with TRBD1. The CDR3 loop is CASSYFRGLNQPQHF. Here the CDR3 DNA reads TGTGCCAGCAGTTACTTCAGGGGGCTTAATCAGCCCCAGCATTTT.